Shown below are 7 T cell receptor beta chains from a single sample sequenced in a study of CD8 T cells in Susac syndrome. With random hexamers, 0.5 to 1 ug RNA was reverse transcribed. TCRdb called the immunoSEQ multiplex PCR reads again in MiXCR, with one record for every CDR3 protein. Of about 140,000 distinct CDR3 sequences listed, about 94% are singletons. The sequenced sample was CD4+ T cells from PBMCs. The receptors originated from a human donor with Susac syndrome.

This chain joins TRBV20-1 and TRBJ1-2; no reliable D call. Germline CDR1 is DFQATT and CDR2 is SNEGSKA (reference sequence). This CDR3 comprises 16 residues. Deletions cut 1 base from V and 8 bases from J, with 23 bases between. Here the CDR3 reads CSARVSRLERSQGYTF. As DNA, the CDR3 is TGCAGTGCTAGAGTTTCCCGGTTAGAGAGGTCACAGGGCTACACCTTC.

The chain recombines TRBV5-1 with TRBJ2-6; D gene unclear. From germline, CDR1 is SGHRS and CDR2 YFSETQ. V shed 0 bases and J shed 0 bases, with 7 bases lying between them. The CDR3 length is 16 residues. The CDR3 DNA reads TGCGCCAGCAGCTTGGGACACAACTCTGGGGCCAACGTCCTGACTTTC. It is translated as CASSLGHNSGANVLTF.

The DNA for the CDR3 is TGCAGCGTTAGCCCTCGGGACAGGGGGACGGAGACCCAGTACTTC. It translates to CSVSPRDRGTETQYF. This sequence joins TRBV29-1 and TRBJ2-5; TRBD1 agrees at 11 bases. V lost 5 bases and J lost 5; bases outside the gene matches: 10. The CDR3 has 15 amino acids. Germline CDR1 and CDR2: SQVTM and ANQGSEA. Full variable domain (outside the CDR3, taken from reference TRBV29-1 and TRBJ2-5): SAVISQKPSRDICQRGTSLTIQCQVDSQVTMMFWYRQQPGQSLTLIATANQGSEATYESGFVIDKFPISRPNLTFSTLTVSNMSPEDSSIYLCSVSPRDRGTETQYFGPGTRLLVL.

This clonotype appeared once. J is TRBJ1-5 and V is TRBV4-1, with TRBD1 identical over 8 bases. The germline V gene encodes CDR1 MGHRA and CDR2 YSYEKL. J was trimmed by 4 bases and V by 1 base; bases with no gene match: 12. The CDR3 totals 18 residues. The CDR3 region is CASSQGGQGTEENQPQHF. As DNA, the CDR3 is TGCGCCAGCAGCCAAGGCGGACAGGGAACGGAGGAAAATCAGCCCCAGCATTTT.

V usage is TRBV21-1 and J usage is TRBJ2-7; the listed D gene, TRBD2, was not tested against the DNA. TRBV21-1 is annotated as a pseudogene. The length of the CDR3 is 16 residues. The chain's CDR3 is CASVSPLLAAIYEQYF. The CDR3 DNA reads TGTGCCAGCGTTTCTCCGCTACTAGCAGCAATCTACGAGCAGTACTTC.

CDR3 region: CASSIVRPPTGTNKHVTDTQYF. DNA of the CDR3: TGTGCCAGCAGCATAGTTCGGCCCCCGACAGGAACTAACAAACACGTCACAGATACGCAGTATTTT. The chain uses TRBV4-2 and TRBJ2-3; D may be TRBD1 (6 bases). V was cut by 5 bases and J by 2 bases, with 35 bases left in between. The CDR3 extends over 22 amino acids. CDR1 is LGHNA and CDR2 is YNFKEQ in the germline V gene.

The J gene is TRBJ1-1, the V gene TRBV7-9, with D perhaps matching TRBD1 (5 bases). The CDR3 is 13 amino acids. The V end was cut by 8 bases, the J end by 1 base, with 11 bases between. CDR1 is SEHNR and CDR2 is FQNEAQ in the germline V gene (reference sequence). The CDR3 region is CASGTEGNTEAFF. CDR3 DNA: TGTGCCAGCGGGACCGAGGGGAACACTGAAGCTTTCTTT.